This TCR beta chain comes out of a study of blood T cell repertoires in COVID-19. Study information: Sample material is recorded as cDNA or gDNA derived from T cells, B-cell-depleted T cells, or PBMCs.

The CDR3 runs 17 residues. The germline V gene encodes CDR1 LGHNA and CDR2 YSLEER. The ends were cut back, 4 bases at V and 8 bases at J, with 23 bases in the middle. In the source study's methods: By means of reference gene primer amplification, nucleated cell counts were estimated. This table comes from immunoSEQ multiplex PCR, and its TCRdb copy is limited to in-frame clones, with some not included. V, J and clone size derive from that table, while D and trimming were established from the DNA sequence. The data show about 130,000 clones, with around 74% seen just once and about 6.3% held by the top ten.

This receptor was taken from an elderly man with COVID-19, enrolled during active disease. The J gene is TRBJ1-4, the V gene TRBV4-3; maybe TRBD1 (6 bases). What was sequenced was peripheral blood. As DNA, the CDR3 is TGCGCCAGCAGCCCGAACCCAACAGGGAACTCTTTCGAAAAACTGTTTTTT. Amino acids: CASSPNPTGNSFEKLFF.